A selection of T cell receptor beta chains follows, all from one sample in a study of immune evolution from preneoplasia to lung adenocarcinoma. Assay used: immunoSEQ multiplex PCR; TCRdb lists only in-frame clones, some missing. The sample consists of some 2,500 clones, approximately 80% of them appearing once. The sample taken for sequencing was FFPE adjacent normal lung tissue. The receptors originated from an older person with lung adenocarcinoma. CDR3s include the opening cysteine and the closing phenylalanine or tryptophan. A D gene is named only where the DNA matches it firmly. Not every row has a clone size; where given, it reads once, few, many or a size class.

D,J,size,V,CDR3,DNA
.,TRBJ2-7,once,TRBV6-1,CASRAGQSSSYEQYF,TGTGCCAGCAGGGCGGGACAGTCTAGCTCCTACGAGCAGTACTTC
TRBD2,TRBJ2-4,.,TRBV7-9,CASSSRGGRTKNIQYF,TGTGCCAGCAGCTCCCGGGGGGGAAGAACCAAAAACATTCAGTACTTC
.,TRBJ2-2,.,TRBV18,CASSPSAGELFF,TGTGCCAGCTCACCATCGGCCGGGGAGCTGTTTTTT
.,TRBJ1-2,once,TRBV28,CASSLTFLLGYTF,TGTGCCAGCAGTTTAACGTTTTTACTGGGCTACACCTTC
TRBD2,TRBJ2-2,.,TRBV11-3,CASSKRGGSPGELFF,TGTGCCAGCAGCAAGCGGGGGGGCTCCCCCGGGGAGCTGTTTTTT
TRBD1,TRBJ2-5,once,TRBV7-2,CASSFGQGEAQYF,TGTGCCAGCAGCTTCGGACAGGGGGAGGCCCAGTACTTC
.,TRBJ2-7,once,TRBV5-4,CASSPGTSSSYEQYF,TGTGCCAGCAGCCCCGGGACCAGCAGCTCCTACGAGCAGTACTTC
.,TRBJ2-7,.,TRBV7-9,CASSSSPNEQYF,TGTGCCAGCAGCTCGAGTCCTAACGAGCAGTACTTC
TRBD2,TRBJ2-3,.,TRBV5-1,CASQTSGGGTQYF,TGCGCCAGCCAGACTAGCGGGGGGGGTACGCAGTATTTT
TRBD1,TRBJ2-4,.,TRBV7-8,CASSPRTGGWKNIQYF,TGTGCCAGCAGCCCCCGGACAGGGGGTTGGAAAAACATTCAGTACTTC
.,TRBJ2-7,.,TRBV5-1,CASSLEGATGYEQYF,TGCGCCAGCAGCTTGGAAGGAGCGACGGGCTACGAGCAGTACTTC
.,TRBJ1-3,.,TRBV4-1,CASSQEKYLGGTDSGNTIYF,TGCGCCAGCAGCCAAGAAAAATATTTAGGAGGGACCGACTCTGGAAACACCATATATTTT
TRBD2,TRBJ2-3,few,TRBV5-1,CASSPSTSGSTDTQYF,TGCGCCAGCAGCCCGTCGACTAGCGGGAGCACAGATACGCAGTATTTT
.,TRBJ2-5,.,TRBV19,CASSPGETQYF,TGTGCCAGTAGTCCTGGGGAGACCCAGTACTTC
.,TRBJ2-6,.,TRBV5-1,CASSLEAQGSGANVLTF,TGCGCCAGCAGCTTGGAAGCCCAGGGCTCTGGGGCCAACGTCCTGACTTTC
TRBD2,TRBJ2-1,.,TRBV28,CASRVAGGNSYNEQFF,TGTGCCAGCAGGGTAGCGGGGGGGAACTCCTACAATGAGCAGTTCTTC
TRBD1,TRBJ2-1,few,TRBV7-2,CASSLVHTDRGNNEQFF,TGTGCCAGCAGCTTAGTCCACACGGACAGGGGAAACAATGAGCAGTTCTTC
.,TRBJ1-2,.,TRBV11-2,CASSFNRLSYYGYTF,TGTGCCAGCAGCTTTAACAGACTATCTTACTATGGCTACACCTTC
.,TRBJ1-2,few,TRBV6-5,CASTPEYRTAYGYTF,TGTGCCAGCACTCCCGAGTACCGGACAGCGTATGGCTACACCTTC
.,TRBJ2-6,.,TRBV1,CTSSRANVLTF,TGCACCAGCAGTCGGGCCAACGTCCTGACTTTC
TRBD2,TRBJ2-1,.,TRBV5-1,CASSSPSGSGRSNEQFF,TGCGCCAGCAGCTCTCCTTCGGGTAGCGGGAGAAGCAATGAGCAGTTCTTC
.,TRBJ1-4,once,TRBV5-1,CASGKMGARDEKLFF,TGCGCCAGTGGGAAGATGGGGGCACGAGATGAAAAACTGTTTTTT
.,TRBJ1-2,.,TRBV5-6,CASSFRDRANYGYTF,TGTGCCAGCAGCTTTCGGGACCGAGCTAACTATGGCTACACCTTC
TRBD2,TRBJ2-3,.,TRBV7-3,CASSLAGETLSTDTQYF,TGTGCCAGCAGCTTAGCGGGGGAGACACTAAGCACAGATACGCAGTATTTT
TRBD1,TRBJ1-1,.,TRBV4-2,CASSQEWGRGAFF,TGTGCCAGCAGCCAAGAATGGGGCAGGGGGGCTTTCTTT
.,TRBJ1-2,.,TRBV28,CASKDNYGYTF,TGTGCCAGCAAGGATAACTATGGCTACACCTTC
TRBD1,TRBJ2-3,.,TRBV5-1,CASSLVGGALGDTQYF,TGCGCCAGCAGCTTGGTAGGGGGCGCGTTGGGAGATACGCAGTATTTT
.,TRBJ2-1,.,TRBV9,CASSPYWGADEQFF,TGTGCCAGCAGCCCCTACTGGGGGGCCGATGAGCAGTTCTTC
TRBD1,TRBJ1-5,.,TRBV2,CASGSTGINQPQHF,TGTGCCAGCGGGTCGACAGGGATCAATCAGCCCCAGCATTTT
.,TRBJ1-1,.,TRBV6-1,CASRERGRNTEAFF,TGTGCCAGCAGAGAAAGGGGACGGAACACTGAAGCTTTCTTT
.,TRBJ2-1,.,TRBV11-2,CASSLRTGSSYNEQFF,TGTGCCAGCAGCCTCCGTACAGGGTCCTCCTACAATGAGCAGTTCTTC
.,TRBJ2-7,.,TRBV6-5,CASKPAGLAHEQYF,TGTGCCAGCAAACCAGCTGGGCTAGCCCACGAGCAGTACTTC
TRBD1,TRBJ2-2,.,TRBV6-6,CASSRDSNTGELFF,TGTGCCAGCAGCCGGGACAGCAACACCGGGGAGCTGTTTTTT
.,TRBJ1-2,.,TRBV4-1,CASSPLQGTNYGYTF,TGCGCCAGCAGCCCCCTACAGGGCACTAACTATGGCTACACCTTC
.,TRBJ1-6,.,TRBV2,CASTQGTIGTLHF,TGTGCCAGCACGCAGGGCACTATAGGTACCCTCCACTTT
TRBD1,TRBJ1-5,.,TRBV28,CASRDGTGWGNQPQHF,TGTGCCAGCAGGGATGGGACAGGGTGGGGCAATCAGCCCCAGCATTTT
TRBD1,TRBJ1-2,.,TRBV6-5,CASGGTGFNYGYTF,TGTGCCAGCGGCGGGACAGGGTTTAACTATGGCTACACCTTC
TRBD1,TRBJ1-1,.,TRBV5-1,CASSSETGVATEAFF,TGCGCCAGCAGCTCGGAGACAGGGGTTGCCACTGAAGCTTTCTTT
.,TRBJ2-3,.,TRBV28,CASSSQGPDTQYF,TGTGCCAGCAGTAGTCAGGGTCCAGATACGCAGTATTTT
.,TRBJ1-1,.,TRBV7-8,CASNQGKGNTEAFF,TGTGCCAGCAATCAGGGGAAGGGAAACACTGAAGCTTTCTTT
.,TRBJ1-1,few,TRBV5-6,CASSPRAGPDTEAFF,TGTGCCAGCAGCCCCCGGGCAGGGCCGGACACTGAAGCTTTCTTT
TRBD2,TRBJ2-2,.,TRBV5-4,CASNSGGRTNTGELFF,TGTGCCAGCAACTCGGGGGGGCGGACGAACACCGGGGAGCTGTTTTTT
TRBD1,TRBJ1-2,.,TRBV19,CASSRGLGISTGLQANYGYTF,TGTGCCAGTAGTCGGGGGCTGGGGATCTCGACAGGGTTGCAAGCTAACTATGGCTACACCTTC
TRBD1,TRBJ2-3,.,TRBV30,CAWSQQGAADTQYF,TGTGCCTGGAGTCAACAGGGGGCAGCGGATACGCAGTATTTT
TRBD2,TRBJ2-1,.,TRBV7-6,CASSFLAGAYNEQFF,TGTGCCAGCAGCTTTCTAGCGGGGGCATACAATGAGCAGTTCTTC
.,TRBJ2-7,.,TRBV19,CASSMGYEQYF,TGTGCCAGTAGTATGGGTTACGAGCAGTACTTC
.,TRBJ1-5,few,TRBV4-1,CASSQPLTGKPQHF,TGCGCCAGCAGCCAGCCACTGACAGGAAAGCCCCAGCATTTT